The present TCR beta chain was sequenced within a study of response to subunit inactivated influenza vaccine. Findings and caveats of the study: Few additional T cells are recruited per seasonal influenza vaccination, authors suggested.

A few counts support this clonotype. The target antigen is unknown. Germline values: CDR1 SEHNR, CDR2 FQNEAQ (reference sequence). V gave up 1 base and J gave up 9 bases, with 15 bases separating them. This CDR3 contains 14 residues. MiXCR, run by TCRdb on the RT-PCR reads, gives a single entry per CDR3 protein. The repertoire holds about 570,000 distinct CDR3 sequences, with about an eighth as singletons. The TCR sequence derives from a man aged 45-60 years who received an inactivated influenza vaccine. The V and J genes are TRBV7-9 and TRBJ1-1; D unresolved. The source material was PBMCs from blood, sampled on the day of vaccination. The CDR3 nucleotides are TGTGCCAGCAGCTTAGAACCTCCGGGTTCCCAAGCTTTCTTT. It codes for CASSLEPPGSQAFF.